This T cell receptor beta chain was captured by sequencing in a study of blood T cell repertoires in COVID-19. Overall study context: Donors in the United States, Italy and Spain gave samples during acute or convalescent COVID-19. Sources were T cells, B-cell-depleted T cells, or PBMCs; the material itself was cDNA or gDNA.

Per germline, CDR1 SGHTA and CDR2 FQGNSA. The CDR3 contains 13 residues. Trimming cost V 5 bases and J 8 bases, with 15 bases left between them. Under the authors' procedure: Reference gene primer amplification yielded estimated nucleated cell counts. The data were produced by immunoSEQ multiplex PCR, yet TCRdb's version contains in-frame clones alone and is incomplete. That table gives V, J and clone size, and the DNA gave D and trimming. This sample carries 150,000 to 200,000 clones, around 87% of them seen once, and the ten largest clones take 7% to 8%. This clonotype was sampled from a woman of 80 years or more in a cohort sampled during active or convalescent COVID-19. The chain is built from TRBV7-2 and TRBJ1-1, with D perhaps TRBD1 (6 bases). Material for sequencing was peripheral blood. CDR3 bases: TGTGCCAGCAGCGCAACCCCAGGGGCCGAAGCTTTCTTT. Protein: CASSATPGAEAFF.